Below, 18 T cell receptor beta chains from the same sample are listed, as sequenced in a study of blood T cell repertoires in COVID-19. The protocol was immunoSEQ multiplex PCR, while the TCRdb copy is restricted to in-frame clones and leaves out a portion. The table shows about 39,000 clones, with approximately 91% occurring only once. The sample taken for sequencing was peripheral blood. The source of these receptors is a human donor in a cohort sampled during active COVID-19.

In its sample, this clone was seen once. The V call is TRBV2, the J call TRBJ2-3; the match to TRBD2 covers 9 bases. Trimming cost V 7 bases and J 1 base; bases outside gene matches: 9. This CDR3 contains 16 residues. In germline, CDR1 is SNHLY, CDR2 FYNNEI. The CDR3 nucleotides are TGTGCCAGCACCGGTATCGCGGGGGGGGGCACAGATACGCAGTATTTT. It yields the protein CASTGIAGGGTDTQYF.

The gene calls are TRBV28 and TRBJ2-3; D might be TRBD2 (6 bases). Deletions cut 7 bases from V and 1 base from J, with 12 bases between. CDR3 length: 14 amino acids. Germline V gives CDR1 MDHEN, CDR2 SYDVKM. The DNA for the CDR3 is TGTGCCAGCATAGGAGGGAGTGGCACAGATACGCAGTATTTT. As protein: CASIGGSGTDTQYF.

The chain links TRBV10-3 to TRBJ2-7; 9 nucleotides line up with TRBD1. The CDR3 is 13 amino acids. Per the germline V gene, CDR1 is ENHRY and CDR2 is SYGVKD. V was clipped by 8 bases and J by 4 bases; unmatched bases: 6. The CDR3 DNA reads TGTGCCATCTCCCTACAGGGGGCTTACGAGCAGTACTTC. This encodes CAISLQGAYEQYF.

This clone turned up a few times. J is TRBJ1-1 and V is TRBV2; a weak D match, TRBD1 (6 bases). Trimming removed 5 bases at V and 0 bases at J, with 13 bases between. CDR3 size: 15 residues. The V gene's germline CDR1 is SNHLY and CDR2 FYNNEI. The CDR3 region has the DNA TGTGCCAGCAGTTCCCGGACAGCCCTGAACACTGAAGCTTTCTTT. Residues: CASSSRTALNTEAFF.

The rearrangement joins TRBV23-1 to TRBJ2-1; 12 bases match TRBD2. TRBV23-1 is an ORF, and what it does is uncertain. The V and J ends lost 0 bases and 12 bases, in that order; junction bases with no gene match: 12. The CDR3 consists of 17 residues. CDR3 in DNA: TGCGCCAGCAGTCAATCGTCCCCTAGCGGGGGGGAAGGGGGGCAGTTCTTC. Encoded protein: CASSQSSPSGGEGGQFF.

This clone was counted a few times. This chain links TRBV4-1 with TRBJ2-7; D is possibly TRBD1 (6 bases). Per germline, CDR1 MGHRA and CDR2 YSYEKL. Trimming shortened V by 2 bases and J by 4 bases, and 18 bases separated the two germline ends. The CDR3 is 16 amino acids. The CDR3 sequence is CASSQPGQRKHYEQYF. In nucleotides, the CDR3 is TGCGCCAGCAGCCAACCTGGACAGAGAAAACATTACGAGCAGTACTTC.

The genes are TRBV5-6 and TRBJ1-2, with D hard to call. CDR1 is SGHDT and CDR2 is YYEEEE in the germline V gene. CDR3 length: 12 residues. V lost 0 bases, J lost 8 bases, and 8 bases lay in between. CDR3 sequence: CASSLEVLGYTF. The CDR3 coding sequence is TGTGCCAGCAGCTTGGAAGTCCTAGGCTACACCTTC. Together with reference TRBV5-6 and TRBJ1-2, the CDR3 gives the full variable domain: DAGVTQSPTHLIKTRGQQVTLRCSPKSGHDTVSWYQQALGQGPQFIFQYYEEEERQRGNFPDRFSGHQFPNYSSELNVNALLLGDSALYLCASSLEVLGYTFGSGTRLTVV.

This clone has just a few counts. V is TRBV7-3 and J is TRBJ2-2; D not resolved. V shed 5 bases and J shed 5 bases, with 12 bases lying between them. Germline assignment: CDR1 SGHTA and CDR2 FQGTGA. This CDR3 is built from 14 residues. The CDR3, as DNA: TGTGCCAGCAGCCCGCGAGGTGGTACCGGGGAGCTGTTTTTT. Translating gives CASSPRGGTGELFF.

The V and J genes are TRBV2 and TRBJ2-5; 7 bases align to TRBD1. Germline V gene data show CDR1 as SNHLY and CDR2 as FYNNEI. The J segment lost 7 bases and the V segment lost 7 bases, leaving 6 bases of the junction unmatched. This CDR3 has 12 residues. The CDR3 region has the DNA TGTGCCAGCACCGGGACAGTGATGACCCAGTACTTC. Its protein product is CASTGTVMTQYF.

The genes are TRBV7-9 and TRBJ1-4; D may be TRBD1 (6 bases). The germline gives CDR1 SEHNR, CDR2 FQNEAQ (reference sequence). With 0 bases removed from V and 8 bases from J, the gap between germline ends came to 16 bases. The CDR3 loop spans 16 amino acids. The CDR3 sequence is CASSLAPGGINEKLFF. The CDR3, as DNA: TGTGCCAGCAGCTTAGCCCCGGGGGGCATAAACGAAAAACTGTTTTTT. Drawing the rest from reference TRBV7-9 and TRBJ1-4, the complete variable domain is DTGVSQNPRHKITKRGQNVTFRCDPISEHNRLYWYRQTLGQGPEFLTYFQNEAQLEKSRLLSDRFSAERPKGSFSTLEIQRTEQGDSAMYLCASSLAPGGINEKLFFGSGTQLSVL.

The chain couples TRBV3-1 (or the pseudogene TRBV3-2) to TRBJ1-1, with D possibly matching TRBD1 (6 bases). V lost 4 bases, J lost 0 bases, and 12 bases lay in between. Germline V gene sequence: CDR1 LGHDT, CDR2 YNNKEL (reference sequence). The CDR3 extends over 15 amino acids. The CDR3 DNA reads TGTGCCAGCAGCCCACGACGGGACATGAACACTGAAGCTTTCTTT. It codes for CASSPRRDMNTEAFF.

The chain is built from TRBV7-6 and TRBJ2-3; 12 nucleotides agree with TRBD2. Germline V gene data show CDR1 as SGHVS and CDR2 as FNYEAQ. The CDR3 has 16 amino acids. Trimming at V came to 6 bases and at J to 0 bases, leaving 4 bases not matched to a gene. CDR3: CASRKTSGGSTDTQYF. DNA for the CDR3: TGTGCCAGCAGGAAGACTAGCGGGGGAAGCACAGATACGCAGTATTTT. The variable domain in full, with the rest retrieved from reference TRBV7-6 and TRBJ2-3, is GAGVSQSPRYKVTKRGQDVALRCDPISGHVSLYWYRQALGQGPEFLTYFNYEAQQDKSGLPNDRFSAERPEGSISTLTIQRTEQRDSAMYRCASRKTSGGSTDTQYFGPGTRLTVL.

The chain couples TRBV24-1 to TRBJ1-5, with D unclear. The germline CDR1 and CDR2 sequences are KGHDR and SFDVKD. The ends were cut back, 4 bases at V and 5 bases at J, with 8 bases in the middle. The CDR3 consists of 13 residues. Here the CDR3 DNA reads TGTGCCACCAGTGACTCCTCGGATCAGCCCCAGCATTTT. It is translated as CATSDSSDQPQHF.

This chain joins TRBV7-8 and TRBJ2-1, with a weak D call TRBD2 (5 bases). CDR1 and CDR2 (germline): SGHVS, FQNEAQ. The CDR3 spans 16 residues. Deletions cut 4 bases from V and 9 bases from J, with 22 bases between. CDR3 sequence (DNA): TGTGCCAGCAGCTCCACCGGGGTTGAGGAGATGGGTGAGCAGTTCTTC. Amino acids: CASSSTGVEEMGEQFF.

V usage is TRBV2 and J usage is TRBJ2-5; TRBD2 is a possible D gene (6 bases). CDR3 length: 13 residues. Germline loops: CDR1 SNHLY, CDR2 FYNNEI. V dropped 5 bases and J dropped 5 bases, with 12 bases sitting between them. The CDR3 reads CASSQTRGETQYF. In DNA, the CDR3 is TGTGCCAGCAGTCAGACTAGAGGCGAGACCCAGTACTTC.

The CDR3 sequence: CATSDTSTGGGELFF. The CDR3 bases are TGTGCCACCAGTGATACCTCGACAGGGGGCGGGGAGCTGTTTTTT. The chain combines TRBV24-1 with TRBJ2-2; TRBD1 aligns across 9 bases. Per the germline V gene, CDR1 is KGHDR and CDR2 is SFDVKD. V lost 3 bases to trimming and J lost 7 bases; unmatched junction nucleotides: 5. This CDR3 has 15 amino acids.

This clone was seen a single time. The chain couples TRBV28 to TRBJ1-5; 7 bases are shared with TRBD1. Germline lookup yields CDR1 MDHEN and CDR2 SYDVKM. Unmatched junction bases numbered 3, after V lost 6 bases and J lost 4 bases. This CDR3 region has 13 residues. Written as DNA, the CDR3 is TGTGCCAGCAGCTCGACAGGGAATCAGCCCCAGCATTTT. This codes for CASSSTGNQPQHF.

The chain is built from TRBV7-9 and TRBJ2-5, with TRBD2 identical over 9 bases. The V segment lost 1 base and the J segment 5 bases; nucleotides outside the gene matches: 8. The V gene's germline CDR1 is SEHNR and CDR2 FQNEAQ (reference sequence). The CDR3 has 16 amino acids. The CDR3 is CASSLGAGGPRETQYF. The CDR3, as DNA: TGTGCCAGCAGCTTAGGGGCGGGGGGGCCCCGGGAGACCCAGTACTTC. Full variable domain (remainder filled in from reference TRBV7-9 and TRBJ2-5): DTGVSQNPRHKITKRGQNVTFRCDPISEHNRLYWYRQTLGQGPEFLTYFQNEAQLEKSRLLSDRFSAERPKGSFSTLEIQRTEQGDSAMYLCASSLGAGGPRETQYFGPGTRLLVL.